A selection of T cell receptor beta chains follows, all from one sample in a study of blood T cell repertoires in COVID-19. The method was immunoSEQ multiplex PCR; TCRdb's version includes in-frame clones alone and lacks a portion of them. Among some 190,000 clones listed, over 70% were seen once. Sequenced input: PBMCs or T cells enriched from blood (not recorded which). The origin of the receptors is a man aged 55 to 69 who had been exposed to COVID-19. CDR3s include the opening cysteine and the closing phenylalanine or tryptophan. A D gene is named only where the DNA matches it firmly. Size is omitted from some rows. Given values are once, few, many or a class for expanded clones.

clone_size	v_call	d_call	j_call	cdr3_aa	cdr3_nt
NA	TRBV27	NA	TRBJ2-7	CASSLRGYEQYF	TGTGCCAGCAGTTTACGGGGCTACGAGCAGTACTTC
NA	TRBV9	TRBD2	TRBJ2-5	CASSVVASGIETQYF	TGTGCCAGCAGCGTAGTGGCTAGCGGGATCGAGACCCAGTACTTC
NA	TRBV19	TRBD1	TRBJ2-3	CASSIGQGRDTQYF	TGTGCCAGTAGTATCGGACAGGGGAGAGATACGCAGTATTTT
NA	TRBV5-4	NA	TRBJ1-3	CASSLGAQLGNTIYF	TGTGCCAGCAGTTTGGGAGCCCAATTGGGAAACACCATATATTTT
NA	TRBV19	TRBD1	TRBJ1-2	CASSRDRFVYGYTF	TGTGCCAGTAGCCGGGACAGGTTCGTCTATGGCTACACCTTC
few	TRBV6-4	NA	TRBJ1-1	CASSFSPGTEAFF	TGTGCCAGCAGTTTTAGTCCCGGCACTGAAGCTTTCTTT
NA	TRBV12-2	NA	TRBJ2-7	CASRPRSGGTYEQYF	TGTGCAAGTCGCCCTAGGTCGGGCGGGACCTACGAGCAGTACTTC
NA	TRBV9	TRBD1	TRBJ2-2	CASSVTGQGVPGELFF	TGTGCCAGCAGCGTAACTGGACAGGGGGTCCCCGGGGAGCTGTTTTTT
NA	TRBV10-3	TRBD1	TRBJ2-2	CASQGAAAGELFF	TGTGCCAGCCAGGGGGCCGCAGCCGGGGAGCTGTTTTTT
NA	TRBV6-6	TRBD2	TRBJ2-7	CASSRPGLAGVHEQYF	TGTGCCAGCAGTAGACCGGGACTAGCGGGAGTGCACGAGCAGTACTTC
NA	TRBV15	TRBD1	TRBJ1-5	CATSRHSGGQGNQPQHF	TGTGCCACCAGCAGACACTCAGGAGGACAGGGTAATCAGCCCCAGCATTTT
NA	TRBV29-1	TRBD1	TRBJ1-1	CSAKGAQGVENTEAFF	TGCAGCGCAAAGGGTGCTCAGGGGGTGGAGAACACTGAAGCTTTCTTT
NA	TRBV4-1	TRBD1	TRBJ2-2	CASSQAHTMDRGRSGELFF	TGCGCCAGCAGCCAAGCCCATACCATGGACAGGGGGCGTAGCGGGGAGCTGTTTTTT
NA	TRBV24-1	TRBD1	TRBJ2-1	CATSDTARGTGEQFF	TGTGCCACCAGTGATACGGCACGCGGGACAGGTGAGCAGTTCTTC